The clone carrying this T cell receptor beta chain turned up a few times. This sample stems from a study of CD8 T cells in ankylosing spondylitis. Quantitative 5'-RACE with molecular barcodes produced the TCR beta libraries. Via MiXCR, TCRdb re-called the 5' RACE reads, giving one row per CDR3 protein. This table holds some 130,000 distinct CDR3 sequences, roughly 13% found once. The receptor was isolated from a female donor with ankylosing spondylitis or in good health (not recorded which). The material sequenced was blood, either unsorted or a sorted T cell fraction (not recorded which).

In DNA, the CDR3 is TGTGCCAGCAGCAGAACGGGCCCCACAACGGAGCAGTACTTC. Residues: CASSRTGPTTEQYF. The V and J genes are TRBV12-3 or TRBV12-4 and TRBJ2-7; D is unresolved. The CDR3 runs 14 residues. V was pared by 6 bases and J by 7 bases, with 19 bases between.